What follows describes a single T cell receptor beta chain. Antigen: not known. The entry originates in a study of CD8 T cells in Susac syndrome. Study-level findings and limits: By the study's own acknowledgment, its TCR sequencing and HLA analysis included relatively few individuals.

The V end lost 0 bases, the J end lost 3 bases, and 9 bases lay between the germline ends. This CDR3 comprises 14 residues. CDR1 and CDR2 (germline): SGHKS, YYEKEE (reference sequence). With random hexamers, about 0.45 to 1 ug RNA was reverse transcribed. The immunoSEQ assay covered 54 Vbeta and 13 Jbeta segments for CDR3. TCRdb itself ran the immunoSEQ multiplex PCR reads through MiXCR, one entry per CDR3 protein. This repertoire shows under 150,000 distinct CDR3 sequences, 65% to 90% found once; its top ten account for roughly 0.53%. TEMRA cells underwent FACS enrichment and CD8+ and CD4+ T cells underwent negative isolation.

Material for sequencing was CD8+ T cells from PBMCs. The TCR sequence derives from a human donor with multiple sclerosis. V and J are TRBV5-5 and TRBJ1-2; D unclear. CDR3 coding DNA: TGTGCCAGCAGCTTGGCCGGAGGGCACTATGGCTACACCTTC. Residues: CASSLAGGHYGYTF.